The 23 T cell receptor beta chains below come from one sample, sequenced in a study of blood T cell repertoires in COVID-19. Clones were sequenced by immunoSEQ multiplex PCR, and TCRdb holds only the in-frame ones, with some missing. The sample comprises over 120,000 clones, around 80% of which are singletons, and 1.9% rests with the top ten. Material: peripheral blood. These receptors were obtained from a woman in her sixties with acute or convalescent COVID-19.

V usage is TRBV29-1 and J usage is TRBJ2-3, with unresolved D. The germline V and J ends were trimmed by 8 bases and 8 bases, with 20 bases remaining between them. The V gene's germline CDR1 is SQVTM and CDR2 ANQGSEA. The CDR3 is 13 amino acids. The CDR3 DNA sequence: TGCAGCTCTCGCTCCCGATCGGAGAGTACGCAGTATTTT. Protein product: CSSRSRSESTQYF.

The DNA for the CDR3 is TGTGCCAGCAGTGAATGGGGGGTAGGGGCTTACGAGCAGTACTTC. The encoded protein is CASSEWGVGAYEQYF. This chain connects TRBV2 to TRBJ2-7; the D gene is possibly TRBD2 (6 bases). The CDR3 runs 15 residues. Germline CDR1 and CDR2: SNHLY and FYNNEI. The V end lost 2 bases, the J end lost 4 bases, and 15 bases lay between the germline ends.

CDR3 nucleotide sequence: TGTGCCAGCAGTCTCGGACAGGAGAACACCGGGGAGCTGTTTTTT. Residues: CASSLGQENTGELFF. This chain links TRBV9 with TRBJ2-2; 7 nucleotides match TRBD1. V gave up 5 bases and J gave up 1 base; unmatched junction bases: 5. Germline lookup yields CDR1 SGDLS and CDR2 YYNGEE. The CDR3 extends over 15 amino acids.

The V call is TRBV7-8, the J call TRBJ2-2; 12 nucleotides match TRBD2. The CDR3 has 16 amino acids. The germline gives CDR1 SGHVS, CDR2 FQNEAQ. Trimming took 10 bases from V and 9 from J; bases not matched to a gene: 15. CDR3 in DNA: TGTGCCACTCAAGGACTAGCGGGACTGAGTTTTCGGGAGCTGTTTTTT. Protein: CATQGLAGLSFRELFF.

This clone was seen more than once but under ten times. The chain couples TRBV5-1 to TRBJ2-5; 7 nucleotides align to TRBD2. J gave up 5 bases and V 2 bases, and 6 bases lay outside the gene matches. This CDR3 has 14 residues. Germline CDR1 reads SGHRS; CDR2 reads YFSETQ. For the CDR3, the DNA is TGCGCCAGCAGCTTCGGCGGGAGCGGGGAGACCCAGTACTTC. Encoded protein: CASSFGGSGETQYF. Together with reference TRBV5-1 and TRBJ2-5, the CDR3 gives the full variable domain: KAGVTQTPRYLIKTRGQQVTLSCSPISGHRSVSWYQQTPGQGLQFLFEYFSETQRNKGNFPGRFSGRQFSNSRSEMNVSTLELGDSALYLCASSFGGSGETQYFGPGTRLLVL.

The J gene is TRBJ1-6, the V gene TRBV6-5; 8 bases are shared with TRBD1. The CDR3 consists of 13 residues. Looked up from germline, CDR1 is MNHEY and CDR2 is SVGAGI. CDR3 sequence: CATDREASAPLHF. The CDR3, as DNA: TGTGCTACGGACAGGGAAGCAAGTGCACCCCTCCACTTT.

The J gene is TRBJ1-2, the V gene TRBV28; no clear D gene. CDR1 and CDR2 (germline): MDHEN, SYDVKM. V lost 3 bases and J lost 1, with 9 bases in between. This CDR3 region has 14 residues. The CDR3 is CASSFLRFNYGYTF. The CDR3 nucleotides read TGTGCCAGCAGTTTTCTCAGATTTAACTATGGCTACACCTTC.

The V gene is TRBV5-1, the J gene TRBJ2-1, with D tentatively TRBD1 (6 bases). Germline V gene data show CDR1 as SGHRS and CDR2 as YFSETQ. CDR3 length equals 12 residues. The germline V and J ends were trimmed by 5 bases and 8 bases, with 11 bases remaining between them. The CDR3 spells CASSPGVHEQFF. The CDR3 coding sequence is TGCGCCAGCAGTCCAGGGGTCCATGAGCAGTTCTTC.

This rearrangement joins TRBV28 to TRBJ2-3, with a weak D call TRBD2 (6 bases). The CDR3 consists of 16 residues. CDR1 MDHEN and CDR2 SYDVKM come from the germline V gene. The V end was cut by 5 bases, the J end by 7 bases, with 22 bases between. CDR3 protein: CASSRPPSAGQYTQYF. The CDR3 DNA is TGTGCCAGCAGTCGGCCCCCTAGCGCGGGGCAATATACGCAGTATTTT.

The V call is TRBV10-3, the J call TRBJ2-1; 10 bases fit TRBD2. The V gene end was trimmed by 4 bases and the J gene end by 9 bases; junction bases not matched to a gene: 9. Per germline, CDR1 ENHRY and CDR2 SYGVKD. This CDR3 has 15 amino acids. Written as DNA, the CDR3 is TGTGCCATCAGTGCCGGGACTAGCGAGAGAGGTGAGCAGTTCTTC. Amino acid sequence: CAISAGTSERGEQFF.

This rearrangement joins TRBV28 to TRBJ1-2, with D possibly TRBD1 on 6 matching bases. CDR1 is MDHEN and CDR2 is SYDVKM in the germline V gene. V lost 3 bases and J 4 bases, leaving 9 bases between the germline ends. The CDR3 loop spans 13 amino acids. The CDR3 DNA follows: TGTGCCAGCAGTTTTCGAGGGGGCTATGGCTACACCTTC. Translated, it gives CASSFRGGYGYTF.

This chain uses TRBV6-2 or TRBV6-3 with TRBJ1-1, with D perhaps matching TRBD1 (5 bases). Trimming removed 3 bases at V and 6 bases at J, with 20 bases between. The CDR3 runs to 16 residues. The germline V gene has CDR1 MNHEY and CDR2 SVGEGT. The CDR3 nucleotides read TGTGCCAGCAGTTATGAGCAGGGAAGGGGCTTCGCTGAAGCTTTCTTT. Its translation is CASSYEQGRGFAEAFF.

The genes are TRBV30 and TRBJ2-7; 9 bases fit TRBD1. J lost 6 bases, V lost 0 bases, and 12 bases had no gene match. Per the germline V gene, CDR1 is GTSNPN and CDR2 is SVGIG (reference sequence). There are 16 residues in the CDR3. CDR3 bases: TGTGCCTGGAGTGTACCCGACCGGGACAGGGATAGCGAGCAGTACTTC. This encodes CAWSVPDRDRDSEQYF.

The CDR3 bases are TGTGCCAGCCGAACAGGGTTCCCTGATACGCAGTATTTT. It yields the protein CASRTGFPDTQYF. The chain links TRBV18 to TRBJ2-3; maybe TRBD1 (6 bases). Germline V gives CDR1 KGHSH, CDR2 LQKENI. CDR3 length equals 13 residues. V was cut by 8 bases and J by 6 bases, with 15 bases left in between.

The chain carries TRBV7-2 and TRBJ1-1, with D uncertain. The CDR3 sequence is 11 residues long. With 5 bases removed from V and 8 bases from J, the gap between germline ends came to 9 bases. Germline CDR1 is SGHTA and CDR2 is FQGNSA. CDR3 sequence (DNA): TGTGCCAGCAGCCGCGGGCCCGAAGCTTTCTTT. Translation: CASSRGPEAFF.

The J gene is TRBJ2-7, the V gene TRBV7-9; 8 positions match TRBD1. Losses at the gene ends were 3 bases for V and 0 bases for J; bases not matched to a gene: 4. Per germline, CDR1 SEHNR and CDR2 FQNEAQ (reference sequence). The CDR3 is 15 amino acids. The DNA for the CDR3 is TGTGCCAGCAGCTTCTTCGGGACAGGCTCCTACGAGCAGTACTTC. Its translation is CASSFFGTGSYEQYF.

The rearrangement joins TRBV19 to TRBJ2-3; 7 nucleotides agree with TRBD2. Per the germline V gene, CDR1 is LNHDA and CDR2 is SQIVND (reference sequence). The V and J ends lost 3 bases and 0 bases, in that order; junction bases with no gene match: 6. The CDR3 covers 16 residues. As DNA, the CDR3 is TGTGCCAGTAGTATCCTACTAGCGCCTAGCACAGATACGCAGTATTTT. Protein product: CASSILLAPSTDTQYF.

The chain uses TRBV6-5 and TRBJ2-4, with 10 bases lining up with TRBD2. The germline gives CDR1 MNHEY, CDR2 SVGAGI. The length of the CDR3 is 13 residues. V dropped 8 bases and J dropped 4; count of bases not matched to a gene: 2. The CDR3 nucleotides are TGTGCCAGCGGGGGACTAGCGAAAAACATTCAGTACTTC. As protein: CASGGLAKNIQYF.

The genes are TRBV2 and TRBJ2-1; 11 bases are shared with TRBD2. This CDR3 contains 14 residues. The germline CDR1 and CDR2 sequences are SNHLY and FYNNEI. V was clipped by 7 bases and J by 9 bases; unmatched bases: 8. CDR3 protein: CASTSLAGAGEQFF. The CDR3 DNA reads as TGTGCCAGCACTTCACTAGCGGGAGCGGGTGAGCAGTTCTTC.

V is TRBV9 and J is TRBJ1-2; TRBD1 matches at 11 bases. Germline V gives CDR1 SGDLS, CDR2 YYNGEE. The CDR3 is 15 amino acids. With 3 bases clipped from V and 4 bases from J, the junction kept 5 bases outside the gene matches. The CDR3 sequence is CASSGTGGASYGYTF. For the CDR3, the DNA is TGTGCCAGCAGCGGGACAGGGGGCGCCTCCTATGGCTACACCTTC.

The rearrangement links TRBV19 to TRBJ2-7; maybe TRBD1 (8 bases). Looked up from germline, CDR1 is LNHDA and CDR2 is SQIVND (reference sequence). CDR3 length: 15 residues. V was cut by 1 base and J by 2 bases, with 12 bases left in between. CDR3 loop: CASSIGGGQAYEQYF. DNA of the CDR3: TGTGCCAGTAGTATAGGGGGGGGACAGGCCTACGAGCAGTACTTC.

The CDR3 region is CAFQGATYEQYF. CDR3 sequence (DNA): TGTGCCTTCCAGGGCGCCACCTACGAGCAGTACTTC. The chain joins TRBV30 to TRBJ2-7, with TRBD1 as a possible D gene (5 bases). The V gene lost 7 bases and the J gene lost 2 bases, with 12 bases spanning the gap. CDR3 length: 12 residues. Germline CDR1 reads GTSNPN; CDR2 reads SVGIG (reference sequence).

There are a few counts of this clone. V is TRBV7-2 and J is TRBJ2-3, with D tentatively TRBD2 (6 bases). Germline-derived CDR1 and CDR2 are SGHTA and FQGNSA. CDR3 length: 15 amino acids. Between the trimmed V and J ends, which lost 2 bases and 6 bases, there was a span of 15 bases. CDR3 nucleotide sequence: TGTGCCAGCAGCTTATCCCCTGCGGGAAGGGATACGCAGTATTTT. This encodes CASSLSPAGRDTQYF.